The entry below describes one T cell receptor (beta chain). Trimming pared 3 bases from V and 8 bases from J, leaving 9 bases between. Germline V gene lookup returns CDR1 SGHRS and CDR2 YFSETQ. CDR3 length equals 12 residues. The data were obtained in a study of blood T cell repertoires in COVID-19. Measured with immunoSEQ multiplex PCR; TCRdb has only the in-frame clones, and not every one. Of under 150,000 clones listed, about 80% are singletons. The chain is built from TRBV5-1 and TRBJ2-1; perhaps TRBD1 as D (5 bases). The specimen sequenced was peripheral blood. The sequence was collected from a man in his sixties with acute or convalescent COVID-19. In nucleotides, the CDR3 is TGCGCCAGCAGCTCAGGGTCGGATGAGCAGTTCTTC. Protein product: CASSSGSDEQFF.